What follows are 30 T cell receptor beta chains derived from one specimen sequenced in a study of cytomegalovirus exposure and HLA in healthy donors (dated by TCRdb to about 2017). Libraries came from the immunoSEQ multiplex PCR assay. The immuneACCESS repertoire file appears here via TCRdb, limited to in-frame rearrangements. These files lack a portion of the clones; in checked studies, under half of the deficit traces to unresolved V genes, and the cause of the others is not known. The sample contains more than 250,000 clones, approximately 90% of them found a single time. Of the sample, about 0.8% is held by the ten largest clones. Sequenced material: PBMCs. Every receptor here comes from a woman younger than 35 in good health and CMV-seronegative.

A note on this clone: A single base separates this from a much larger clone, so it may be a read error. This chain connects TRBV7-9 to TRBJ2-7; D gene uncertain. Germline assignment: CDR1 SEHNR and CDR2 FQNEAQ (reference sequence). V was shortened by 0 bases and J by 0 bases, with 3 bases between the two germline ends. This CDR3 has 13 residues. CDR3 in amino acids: CASSLAYSYEQYF. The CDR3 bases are TGTGCCAGCAGCTTAGCCTACTCCTACGAGCAGTACTTC.

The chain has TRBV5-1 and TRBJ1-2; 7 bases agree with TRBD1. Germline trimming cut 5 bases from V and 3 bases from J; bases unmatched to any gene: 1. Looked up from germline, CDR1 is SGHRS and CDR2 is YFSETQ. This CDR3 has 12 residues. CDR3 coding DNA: TGCGCCAGCAGTGACAGGGACTATGGCTACACCTTC. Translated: CASSDRDYGYTF. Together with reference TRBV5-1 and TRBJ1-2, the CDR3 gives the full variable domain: KAGVTQTPRYLIKTRGQQVTLSCSPISGHRSVSWYQQTPGQGLQFLFEYFSETQRNKGNFPGRFSGRQFSNSRSEMNVSTLELGDSALYLCASSDRDYGYTFGSGTRLTVV.

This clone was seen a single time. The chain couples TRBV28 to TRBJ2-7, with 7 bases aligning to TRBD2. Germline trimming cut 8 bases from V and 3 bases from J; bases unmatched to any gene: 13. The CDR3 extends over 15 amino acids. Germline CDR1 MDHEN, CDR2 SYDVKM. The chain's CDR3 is CASQSGGGADYEQYF. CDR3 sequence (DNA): TGTGCCAGCCAATCGGGGGGAGGGGCAGACTACGAGCAGTACTTC. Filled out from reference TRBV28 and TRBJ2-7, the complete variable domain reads DVKVTQSSRYLVKRTGEKVFLECVQDMDHENMFWYRQDPGLGLRLIYFSYDVKMKEKGDIPEGYSVSREKKERFSLILESASTNQTSMYLCASQSGGGADYEQYFGPGTRLTVT.

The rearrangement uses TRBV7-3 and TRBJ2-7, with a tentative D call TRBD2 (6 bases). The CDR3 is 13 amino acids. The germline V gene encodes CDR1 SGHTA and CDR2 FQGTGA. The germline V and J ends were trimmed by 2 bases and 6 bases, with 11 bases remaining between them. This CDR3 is CASSLVRDSEQYF. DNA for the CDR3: TGTGCCAGCAGCTTAGTGCGGGACTCCGAGCAGTACTTC.

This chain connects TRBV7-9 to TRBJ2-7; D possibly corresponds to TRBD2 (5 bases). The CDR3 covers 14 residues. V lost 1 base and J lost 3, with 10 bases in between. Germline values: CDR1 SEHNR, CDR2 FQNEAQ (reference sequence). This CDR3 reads CASSLGASRYEQYF. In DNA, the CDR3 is TGTGCCAGCAGCTTAGGAGCTAGCCGCTACGAGCAGTACTTC.

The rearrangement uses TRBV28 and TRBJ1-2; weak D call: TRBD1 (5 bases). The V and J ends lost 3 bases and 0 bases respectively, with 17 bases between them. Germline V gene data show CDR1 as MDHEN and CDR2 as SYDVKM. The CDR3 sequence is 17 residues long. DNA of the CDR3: TGTGCCAGCAGTTTCCCGGGACTCCAGTCATCTAACTATGGCTACACCTTC. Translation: CASSFPGLQSSNYGYTF.

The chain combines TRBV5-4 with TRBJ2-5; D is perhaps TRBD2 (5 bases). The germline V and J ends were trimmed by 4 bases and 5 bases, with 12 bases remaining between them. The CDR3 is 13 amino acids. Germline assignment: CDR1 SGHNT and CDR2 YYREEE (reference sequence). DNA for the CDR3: TGTGCCAGCAGCCCGGGAAATTCGGAGACCCAGTACTTC. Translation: CASSPGNSETQYF.

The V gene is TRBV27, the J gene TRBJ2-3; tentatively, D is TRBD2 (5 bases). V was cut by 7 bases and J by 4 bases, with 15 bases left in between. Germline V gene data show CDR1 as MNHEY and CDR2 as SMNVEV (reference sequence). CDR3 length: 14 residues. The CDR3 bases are TGTGCCAGCATGAGAGCGGCTCCCCCAGATACGCAGTATTTT. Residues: CASMRAAPPDTQYF.

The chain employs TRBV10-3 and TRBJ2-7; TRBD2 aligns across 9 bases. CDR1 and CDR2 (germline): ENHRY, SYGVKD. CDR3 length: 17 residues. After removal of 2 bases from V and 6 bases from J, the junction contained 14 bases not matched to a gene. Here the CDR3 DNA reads TGTGCCATCAGTGAGGGGAATCTAGCGGGGAGGGCTCTCGAGCAGTACTTC. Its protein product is CAISEGNLAGRALEQYF.

The CDR3 sequence: CASTGGGEETQYF. The CDR3, as DNA: TGTGCCAGCACCGGAGGGGGGGAAGAGACCCAGTACTTC. This chain uses TRBV5-4 with TRBJ2-5; a weak D match, TRBD2 (7 bases). The germline V gene encodes CDR1 SGHNT and CDR2 YYREEE (reference sequence). The V end lost 6 bases, the J end lost 3 bases, and 12 bases lay between the germline ends. CDR3 length equals 13 residues.

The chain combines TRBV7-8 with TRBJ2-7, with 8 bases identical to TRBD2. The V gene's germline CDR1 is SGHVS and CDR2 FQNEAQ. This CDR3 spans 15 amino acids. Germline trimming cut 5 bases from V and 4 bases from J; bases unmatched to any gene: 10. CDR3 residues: CASSAAGGGLYEQYF. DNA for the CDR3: TGTGCCAGCAGCGCCGCGGGAGGAGGTTTATACGAGCAGTACTTC.

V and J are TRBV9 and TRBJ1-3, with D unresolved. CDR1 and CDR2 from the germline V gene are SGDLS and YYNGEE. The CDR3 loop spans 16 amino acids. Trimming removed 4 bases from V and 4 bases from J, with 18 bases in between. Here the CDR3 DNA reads TGTGCCAGCAGCCACGGACTTCTGGACGAGGGAAACACCATATATTTT. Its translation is CASSHGLLDEGNTIYF. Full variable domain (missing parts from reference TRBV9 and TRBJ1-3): DSGVTQTPKHLITATGQRVTLRCSPRSGDLSVYWYQQSLDQGLQFLIQYYNGEERAKGNILERFSAQQFPDLHSELNLSSLELGDSALYFCASSHGLLDEGNTIYFGEGSWLTVV.

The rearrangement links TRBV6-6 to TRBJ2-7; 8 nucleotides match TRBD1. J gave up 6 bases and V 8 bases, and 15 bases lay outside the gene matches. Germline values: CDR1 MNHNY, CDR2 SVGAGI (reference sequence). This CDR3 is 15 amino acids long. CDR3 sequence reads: CASDSQWQGAFEQYF. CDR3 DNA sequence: TGTGCCAGCGATTCTCAATGGCAGGGGGCTTTCGAGCAGTACTTC.

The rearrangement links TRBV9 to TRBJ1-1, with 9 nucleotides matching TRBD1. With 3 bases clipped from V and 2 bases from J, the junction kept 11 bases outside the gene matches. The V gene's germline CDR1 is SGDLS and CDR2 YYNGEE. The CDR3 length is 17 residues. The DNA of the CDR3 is TGTGCCAGCAGCGGATTGGGGACAGGGAGAACAAACACTGAAGCTTTCTTT. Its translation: CASSGLGTGRTNTEAFF. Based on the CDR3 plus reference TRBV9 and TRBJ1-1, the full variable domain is DSGVTQTPKHLITATGQRVTLRCSPRSGDLSVYWYQQSLDQGLQFLIQYYNGEERAKGNILERFSAQQFPDLHSELNLSSLELGDSALYFCASSGLGTGRTNTEAFFGQGTRLTVV.

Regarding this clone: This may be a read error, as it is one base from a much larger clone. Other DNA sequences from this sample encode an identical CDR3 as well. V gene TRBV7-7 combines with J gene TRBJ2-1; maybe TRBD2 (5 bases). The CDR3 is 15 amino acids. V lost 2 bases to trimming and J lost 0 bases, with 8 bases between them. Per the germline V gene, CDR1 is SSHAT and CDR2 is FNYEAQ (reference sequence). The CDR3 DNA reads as TGTGCCAGCAGCTTAACGGGGAGCTCCTACAATGAGCAGTTCTTC. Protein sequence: CASSLTGSSYNEQFF.

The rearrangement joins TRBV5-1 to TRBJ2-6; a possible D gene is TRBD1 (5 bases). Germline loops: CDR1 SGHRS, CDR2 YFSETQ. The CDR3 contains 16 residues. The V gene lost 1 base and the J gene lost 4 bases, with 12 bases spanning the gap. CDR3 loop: CASSLRGADGANVLTF. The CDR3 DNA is TGCGCCAGCAGCTTGAGGGGCGCGGACGGGGCCAACGTCCTGACTTTC.

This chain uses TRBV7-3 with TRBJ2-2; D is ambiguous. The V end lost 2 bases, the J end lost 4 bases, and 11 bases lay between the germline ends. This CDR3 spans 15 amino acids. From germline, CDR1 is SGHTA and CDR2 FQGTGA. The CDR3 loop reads CASSLFPPGTGELFF. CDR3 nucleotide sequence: TGTGCCAGCAGCTTATTCCCTCCGGGCACCGGGGAGCTGTTTTTT.

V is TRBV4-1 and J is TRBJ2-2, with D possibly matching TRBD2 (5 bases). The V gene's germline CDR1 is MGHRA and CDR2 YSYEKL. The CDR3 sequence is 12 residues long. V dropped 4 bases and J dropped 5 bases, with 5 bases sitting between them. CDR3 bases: TGCGCCAGCAGCCGACTAACCGGGGAGCTGTTTTTT. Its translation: CASSRLTGELFF.

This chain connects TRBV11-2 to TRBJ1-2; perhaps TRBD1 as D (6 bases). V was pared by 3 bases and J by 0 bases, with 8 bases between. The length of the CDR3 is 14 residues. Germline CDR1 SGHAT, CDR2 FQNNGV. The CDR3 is CASSLDRSNYGYTF. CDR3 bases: TGTGCCAGCAGCTTGGACAGATCTAACTATGGCTACACCTTC. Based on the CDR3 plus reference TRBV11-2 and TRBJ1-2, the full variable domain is EAGVAQSPRYKIIEKRQSVAFWCNPISGHATLYWYQQILGQGPKLLIQFQNNGVVDDSQLPKDRFSAERLKGVDSTLKIQPAKLEDSAVYLCASSLDRSNYGYTFGSGTRLTVV.

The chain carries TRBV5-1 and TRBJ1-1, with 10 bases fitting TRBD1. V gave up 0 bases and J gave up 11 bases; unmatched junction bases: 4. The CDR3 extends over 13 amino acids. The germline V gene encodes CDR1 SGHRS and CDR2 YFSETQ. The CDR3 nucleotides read TGCGCCAGCAGCTTGGCCGACAGGGGGCTGGCTTTCTTT. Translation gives CASSLADRGLAFF.

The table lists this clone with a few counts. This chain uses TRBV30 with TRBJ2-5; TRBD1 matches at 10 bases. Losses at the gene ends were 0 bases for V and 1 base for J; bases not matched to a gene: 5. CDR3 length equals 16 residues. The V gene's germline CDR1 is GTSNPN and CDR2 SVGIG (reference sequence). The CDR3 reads CAWSVRDRGSQETQYF. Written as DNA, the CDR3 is TGTGCCTGGAGTGTACGGGACAGGGGATCCCAAGAGACCCAGTACTTC.

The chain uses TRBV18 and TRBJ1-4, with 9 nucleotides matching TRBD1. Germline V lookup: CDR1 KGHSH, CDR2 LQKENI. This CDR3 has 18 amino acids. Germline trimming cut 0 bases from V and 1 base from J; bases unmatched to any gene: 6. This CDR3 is CASSPPNGQGLTNEKLFF. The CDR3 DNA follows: TGTGCCAGCTCACCACCGAACGGACAGGGGTTAACTAATGAAAAACTGTTTTTT.

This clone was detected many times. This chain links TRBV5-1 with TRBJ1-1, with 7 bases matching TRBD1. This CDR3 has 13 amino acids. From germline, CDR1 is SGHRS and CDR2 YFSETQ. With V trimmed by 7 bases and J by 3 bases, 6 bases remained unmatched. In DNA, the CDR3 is TGCGCCAGCGGCAAGGGGGCGGACACTGAAGCTTTCTTT. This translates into CASGKGADTEAFF.

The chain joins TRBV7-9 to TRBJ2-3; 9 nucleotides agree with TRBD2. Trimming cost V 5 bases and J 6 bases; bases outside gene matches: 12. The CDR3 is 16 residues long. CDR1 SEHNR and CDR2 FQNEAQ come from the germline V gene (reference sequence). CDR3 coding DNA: TGTGCCAGCAGCGCTGGAGCGGGAGGCCCTCCGGATACGCAGTATTTT. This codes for CASSAGAGGPPDTQYF.

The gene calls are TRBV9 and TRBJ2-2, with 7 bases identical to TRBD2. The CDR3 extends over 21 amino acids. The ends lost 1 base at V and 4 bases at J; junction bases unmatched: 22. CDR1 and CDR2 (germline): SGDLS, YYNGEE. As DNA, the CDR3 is TGTGCCAGCAGCGTAACCCCCGAACAAGGGATAGCGGGTCTCTTCACCGGGGAGCTGTTTTTT. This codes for CASSVTPEQGIAGLFTGELFF.

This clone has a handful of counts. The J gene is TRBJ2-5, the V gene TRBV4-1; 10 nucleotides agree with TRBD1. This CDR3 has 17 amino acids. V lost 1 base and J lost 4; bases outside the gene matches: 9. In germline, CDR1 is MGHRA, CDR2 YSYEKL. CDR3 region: CASSQVRSGTGVETQYF. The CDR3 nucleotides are TGCGCCAGCAGCCAAGTGCGGTCAGGGACAGGGGTAGAGACCCAGTACTTC.

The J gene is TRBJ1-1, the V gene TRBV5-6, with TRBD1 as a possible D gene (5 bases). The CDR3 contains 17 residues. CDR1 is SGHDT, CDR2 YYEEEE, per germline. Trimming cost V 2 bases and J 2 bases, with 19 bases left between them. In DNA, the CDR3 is TGTGCCAGCAGCTTATCCCCCATCCGGGACTACAACACTGAAGCTTTCTTT. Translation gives CASSLSPIRDYNTEAFF.

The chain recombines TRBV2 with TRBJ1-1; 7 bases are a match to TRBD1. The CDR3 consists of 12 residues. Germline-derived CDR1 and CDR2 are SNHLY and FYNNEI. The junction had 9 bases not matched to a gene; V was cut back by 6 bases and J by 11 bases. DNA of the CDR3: TGTGCCAGCAGCTCTGGGACCAGGGGGGCTTTCTTT. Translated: CASSSGTRGAFF.

In DNA, the CDR3 is TGTGCCAGCAGCGTAGGCCAGGGGATCGGCGAGACCCAGTACTTC. Its translation is CASSVGQGIGETQYF. The V gene is TRBV9, the J gene TRBJ2-5; D is possibly TRBD1 (6 bases). The length of the CDR3 is 15 residues. The ends were cut back, 0 bases at V and 5 bases at J, with 14 bases in the middle. The germline gives CDR1 SGDLS, CDR2 YYNGEE.

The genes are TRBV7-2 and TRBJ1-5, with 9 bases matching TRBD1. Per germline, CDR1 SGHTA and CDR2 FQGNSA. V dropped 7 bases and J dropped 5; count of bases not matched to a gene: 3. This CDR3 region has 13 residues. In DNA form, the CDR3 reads TGTGCCAGCAAGGGACAGGGTGATCAGCCCCAGCATTTT. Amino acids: CASKGQGDQPQHF.